These 20 T cell receptor beta chains share one sample of origin, sequenced in a study of T cells in Graves' hyperthyroidism and ophthalmopathy. The CDR3 regions of TCR beta were amplified from RNA transcripts. HTBI primers were the set used in a first-round RT-PCR of the TCR CDR3. TCRdb reanalysed the multiplex PCR reads using MiXCR and keeps one entry per CDR3 protein. The data contain 560,000 or so distinct CDR3 sequences, about 45% of them seen just once; the ten biggest clones take up 8.2%. The sequencing input was peripheral blood or thyroid tissue (not recorded which). Source of these receptors: a woman between 18 and 29 years old with Graves' hyperthyroidism.

This clonotype has more than one count but fewer than ten. V and J are TRBV7-9 and TRBJ1-4; tentatively, D is TRBD1 (6 bases). The V gene's germline CDR1 is SEHNR and CDR2 FQNEAQ (reference sequence). This CDR3 has 14 amino acids. V lost 3 bases, J lost 4 bases, and 9 bases lay in between. The CDR3 protein is CASSFGQLNEKLFF. In DNA, the CDR3 is TGTGCCAGCAGCTTTGGACAGCTTAATGAAAAACTGTTTTTT.

This rearrangement joins TRBV2 to TRBJ1-1; D gene unclear. From germline, CDR1 is SNHLY and CDR2 FYNNEI. This CDR3 is built from 15 residues. V lost 5 bases and J 6 bases, leaving 19 bases between the germline ends. The CDR3 is CASSLGWSPNAEAFF. The CDR3 DNA follows: TGTGCCAGCAGTTTAGGCTGGAGTCCCAACGCTGAAGCTTTCTTT.

The DNA for the CDR3 is TGCAGTGTCTCGGTTACGAACAGGGGAGGTGTCTACGAGCAGTACTTC. Protein: CSVSVTNRGGVYEQYF. The V call is TRBV20-1, the J call TRBJ2-7; tentative D call: TRBD1 (7 bases). This CDR3 has 16 residues. The V gene's germline CDR1 is DFQATT and CDR2 SNEGSKA (reference sequence). Trimming took off 7 bases at V and 3 bases at J, with 25 bases between the two ends.

This clonotype has a count of ten or more. The gene calls are TRBV15 and TRBJ2-7, with D possibly being TRBD1 (6 bases). Deletions cut 0 bases from V and 6 bases from J, with 9 bases between. This CDR3 contains 13 residues. Germline V CDR1 and CDR2: LNHNV, YYDKDF (reference sequence). In nucleotides, the CDR3 is TGTGCCACCAGCAGAGATCGAGGGGGCGAGCAGTACTTC. Residues: CATSRDRGGEQYF.

The sample holds a few counts of this clonotype. Since a much larger clone is just one base distant, this may be a read error. The chain combines TRBV29-1 with TRBJ1-3; TRBD1 agrees at 8 bases. The CDR3 runs to 14 residues. Germline V gives CDR1 SQVTM, CDR2 ANQGSEA. V shed 2 bases and J 9 bases; nucleotides not matched to a gene: 9. Here the CDR3 reads CSVELGQVLCTIYF. The CDR3 DNA follows: TGCAGCGTTGAACTGGGACAGGTTTTATGCACCATATATTTT.

This chain uses TRBV7-9 with TRBJ2-3; D uncertain. Germline V gene lookup returns CDR1 SEHNR and CDR2 FQNEAQ (reference sequence). The V gene lost 6 bases and the J gene lost 0 bases, with 13 bases spanning the gap. CDR3 length: 15 residues. The CDR3 region has the DNA TGTGCCAGCAGACGCCCCGCGCCCAGCACAGATACGCAGTATTTT. Protein sequence: CASRRPAPSTDTQYF.

This clonotype was seen once. DNA of the CDR3: TGTGCCAGCACCCGCACCGGACTTAACTATGGCTACACCTTC. This translates into CASTRTGLNYGYTF. The rearrangement links TRBV2 to TRBJ1-2; D is unresolved. The ends were cut back, 7 bases at V and 1 base at J, with 13 bases in the middle. Germline V gene data show CDR1 as SNHLY and CDR2 as FYNNEI. The CDR3 consists of 14 residues.

The chain recombines TRBV20-1 with TRBJ1-1, with 7 bases fitting TRBD1. The germline V gene encodes CDR1 DFQATT and CDR2 SNEGSKA (reference sequence). This CDR3 contains 10 residues. The CDR3 DNA reads TGCAGGGCTGGAGGGGGCACTGCTTTCTTT. Translated: CRAGGGTAFF.

This clonotype was counted between two and nine times. V and J are TRBV7-2 and TRBJ1-1; tentative D call: TRBD1 (6 bases). The CDR3 length is 11 residues. The germline gives CDR1 SGHTA, CDR2 FQGNSA. Trimming removed 5 bases from V and 9 bases from J, with 10 bases in between. For the CDR3, the DNA is TGTGCCAGCAGCAAGGGGGTTAAAGCTTTCTTT. As protein: CASSKGVKAFF. Complete variable domain (other parts from reference TRBV7-2 and TRBJ1-1): GAGVSQSPSNKVTEKGKDVELRCDPISGHTALYWYRQSLGQGLEFLIYFQGNSAPDKSGLPSDRFSAERTGGSVSTLTIQRTQQEDSAVYLCASSKGVKAFFGQGTRLTVV.

This clonotype was observed many times. This chain links TRBV7-8 with TRBJ1-2, with D perhaps TRBD1 (6 bases). V was cut by 7 bases and J by 4 bases, with 19 bases left in between. This CDR3 has 15 residues. CDR1 is SGHVS and CDR2 is FQNEAQ in the germline V gene. The CDR3: CASTDLATGGYGYTF. The CDR3 coding sequence is TGTGCCAGCACCGACCTTGCGACAGGAGGCTATGGCTACACCTTC. Full variable domain (rest looked up from reference TRBV7-8 and TRBJ1-2): GAGVSQSPRYKVAKRGQDVALRCDPISGHVSLFWYQQALGQGPEFLTYFQNEAQLDKSGLPSDRFFAERPEGSVSTLKIQRTQQEDSAVYLCASTDLATGGYGYTFGSGTRLTVV.

This chain joins TRBV7-6 and TRBJ2-2; TRBD2 aligns across 7 bases. This CDR3 region has 18 residues. Germline V gene lookup returns CDR1 SGHVS and CDR2 FNYEAQ. Losses at the gene ends were 1 base for V and 1 base for J; bases not matched to a gene: 9. The CDR3 protein is CASSLESTSSLNTGELFF. DNA for the CDR3: TGTGCCAGCAGCTTAGAATCGACTAGCAGCCTGAACACCGGGGAGCTGTTTTTT.

This rearrangement joins TRBV5-2 to TRBJ2-5; the table's TRBD1 call for D was not verified on the DNA. TRBV5-2 is labeled a pseudogene. CDR3 size: 14 residues. CDR3 sequence: CASNHDRLQEAQYF. CDR3 DNA: TGTGCCAGCAACCACGACAGGTTGCAAGAGGCCCAGTACTTC.

This clonotype has ten or more counts. One end of the junction varies from germline; a read error may be responsible. The chain has TRBV7-7 and TRBJ2-5; the D is unclear. CDR3 length: 13 residues. Germline V lookup: CDR1 SSHAT, CDR2 FNYEAQ (reference sequence). CDR3 sequence: CASSLETWETQYF. The DNA of the CDR3 is TGTGCTAGCAGCTTAGAAACTTGGGAGACCCAGTACTTC.

The chain recombines TRBV7-3 with TRBJ1-4; no firm D call. Germline CDR1 reads SGHTA; CDR2 reads FQGTGA. V lost 5 bases, J lost 2 bases, and 9 bases lay in between. The CDR3 consists of 14 residues. The CDR3 here is CASSQVATNEKLFF. The DNA for the CDR3 is TGTGCCAGCAGCCAAGTCGCGACTAATGAAAAACTGTTTTTT. The variable domain in full, completed from reference TRBV7-3 and TRBJ1-4, reads GAGVSQTPSNKVTEKGKYVELRCDPISGHTALYWYRQSLGQGPEFLIYFQGTGAADDSGLPNDRFFAVRPEGSVSTLKIQRTERGDSAVYLCASSQVATNEKLFFGSGTQLSVL.

This chain connects TRBV7-9 to TRBJ2-5; D is uncertain. V gave up 2 bases and J gave up 2 bases, with 6 bases separating them. The V gene's germline CDR1 is SEHNR and CDR2 FQNEAQ (reference sequence). The CDR3 totals 13 residues. CDR3 residues: CASSLNWQETQYF. Written as DNA, the CDR3 is TGTGCCAGCAGCTTAAATTGGCAAGAGACCCAGTACTTC.

This clonotype was found a few times. This rearrangement joins TRBV20-1 to TRBJ2-7, with D possibly called TRBD1 or TRBD2 (5 bases each). V lost 0 bases, J lost 10 bases, and 16 bases lay in between. The CDR3 extends over 13 amino acids. Per the germline V gene, CDR1 is DFQATT and CDR2 is SNEGSKA (reference sequence). CDR3 in DNA: TGCAGTGCTAGAGAATCAGGGCGAGGGCCCCAGTACTTC. Residues: CSARESGRGPQYF.

With respect to this clonotype: A read error may explain this, as a much larger clone is one base away. V usage is TRBV10-3 and J usage is TRBJ1-1; a possible D gene is TRBD1 (6 bases). CDR1 ENHRY and CDR2 SYGVKD come from the germline V gene. The CDR3 consists of 17 residues. The ends were cut back, 3 bases at V and 1 base at J, with 18 bases in the middle. This chain's CDR3 is CAISDAYRAKGNTEAFF. The CDR3, as DNA: TGTGCCATCAGTGATGCTTACAGGGCAAAGGGGAACACTGAAGCTTTCTTT.

The chain couples TRBV2 to TRBJ2-1; the match to TRBD2 covers 13 bases. The CDR3 length is 14 residues. V dropped 7 bases and J dropped 9; count of bases not matched to a gene: 6. Germline lookup yields CDR1 SNHLY and CDR2 FYNNEI. The chain's CDR3 is CASIRTSGSFEQFF. The CDR3 nucleotides read TGTGCCAGCATACGGACTAGCGGGAGTTTTGAGCAGTTCTTC.

The genes are TRBV6-1 and TRBJ1-2; D is unresolved. The V end was cut by 7 bases, the J end by 4 bases, with 19 bases between. This CDR3 is 15 amino acids long. The germline V gene has CDR1 MNHNS and CDR2 SASEGT. The DNA for the CDR3 is TGTGCCAGCAATCAAGGGCCGTACCAATCCTATGGCTACACCTTC. Translated: CASNQGPYQSYGYTF.

The chain uses TRBV14 and TRBJ2-3; D tentatively reads TRBD1 or TRBD2 (6 bases each). The CDR3 covers 15 residues. The V gene lost 4 bases and the J gene lost 3 bases, with 14 bases spanning the gap. Germline values: CDR1 SGHDN, CDR2 FVKESK. CDR3 sequence (DNA): TGTGCCAGCAGCCCTGAGGGGGGAAGGACAGATACGCAGTATTTT. This encodes CASSPEGGRTDTQYF.